These 22 T cell receptor beta chains share one sample of origin, sequenced in a study of identifying expanded T cells in peripheral blood. Here immunoSEQ multiplex PCR was the method, and the copy in TCRdb shows in-frame clones only, minus some. The table lists some 78,000 clones, roughly four fifths of them singletons. The sequencing sample was made of blood. The receptors derive from a person aged 18 to 75 in good health.

V gene TRBV7-9 combines with J gene TRBJ2-5; possibly TRBD1 for D (5 bases). Germline V gives CDR1 SEHNR, CDR2 FQNEAQ (reference sequence). V was pared by 3 bases and J by 2 bases, with 16 bases between. The CDR3 totals 16 residues. As DNA, the CDR3 is TGTGCCAGCAGCTTGGTGTTCGGCAGGGCACAAGAGACCCAGTACTTC. It specifies CASSLVFGRAQETQYF.

The DNA for the CDR3 is TGTGCCAGCAGTAGGACCTACGACTCCTACAATGAGCAGTTCTTC. Encoded protein: CASSRTYDSYNEQFF. The chain joins TRBV7-3 to TRBJ2-1; D is unclear. This CDR3 spans 15 amino acids. Germline values: CDR1 SGHTA, CDR2 FQGTGA. The V and J ends lost 6 bases and 0 bases respectively, with 12 bases between them.

The V call is TRBV12-2, the J call TRBJ2-1; TRBD2 reflects the table's D call only, with no check against the DNA. TRBV12-2 is an annotated pseudogene. This CDR3 has 16 amino acids. Here the CDR3 reads CASRLVAGGPGNEQFF. Here the CDR3 DNA reads TGTGCAAGTCGCTTAGTAGCGGGAGGGCCGGGTAATGAGCAGTTCTTC.

A single count supports this clone. V and J are TRBV19 and TRBJ1-5; no clear D. The CDR3 is 12 amino acids. Trimming stripped 3 bases from V and 4 bases from J, with 4 bases between. The germline V gene has CDR1 LNHDA and CDR2 SQIVND (reference sequence). CDR3 in amino acids: CASSMLNQPQHF. In DNA form, the CDR3 reads TGTGCCAGTAGTATGCTGAATCAGCCCCAGCATTTT.

The rearrangement joins TRBV25-1 to TRBJ1-1; 7 bases line up with TRBD1. The CDR3 totals 13 residues. The trim removed 4 bases at V and 4 bases at J, leaving 3 bases unmatched. Germline V gene lookup returns CDR1 MGHDK and CDR2 SYGVNS. The CDR3 coding sequence is TGTGCCAGCAGTGCGAACAGGGGCACTGAAGCTTTCTTT. Translating it yields CASSANRGTEAFF. Using reference TRBV25-1 and TRBJ1-1 for the parts outside the CDR3, the full variable domain is EADIYQTPRYLVIGTGKKITLECSQTMGHDKMYWYQQDPGMELHLIHYSYGVNSTEKGDLSSESTVSRIRTEHFPLTLESARPSHTSQYLCASSANRGTEAFFGQGTRLTVV.

Here the CDR3 DNA reads TGCGCCAGCAGCTTTCCCCGGGCCACAGGGGTTCCGTCGAACACCGGGGAGCTGTTTTTT. Amino acids: CASSFPRATGVPSNTGELFF. J is TRBJ2-2 and V is TRBV5-1; the match to TRBD1 covers 7 bases. The CDR3 contains 20 residues. The junction had 16 bases not matched to a gene; V was cut back by 2 bases and J by 0 bases. Germline CDR1 reads SGHRS; CDR2 reads YFSETQ.

V is TRBV5-1 and J is TRBJ2-3; D gene uncertain. This CDR3 has 12 residues. Germline V gives CDR1 SGHRS, CDR2 YFSETQ. V lost 5 bases and J 2 bases, leaving 6 bases between the germline ends. As DNA, the CDR3 is TGCGCCAGCAGGGCGTCCACAGATACGCAGTATTTT. This gives the protein CASRASTDTQYF. The full variable domain, its missing parts supplied by reference TRBV5-1 and TRBJ2-3, is KAGVTQTPRYLIKTRGQQVTLSCSPISGHRSVSWYQQTPGQGLQFLFEYFSETQRNKGNFPGRFSGRQFSNSRSEMNVSTLELGDSALYLCASRASTDTQYFGPGTRLTVL.

The rearrangement uses TRBV19 and TRBJ2-1, with D hard to call. The V gene lost 8 bases and the J gene lost 8 bases, with 16 bases spanning the gap. Per germline, CDR1 LNHDA and CDR2 SQIVND (reference sequence). The CDR3 is 13 residues long. CDR3 in DNA: TGTGCCAGTGAAAGGGATTTGGGCGATGAGCAGTTCTTC. It specifies CASERDLGDEQFF.

The gene calls are TRBV7-9 and TRBJ1-1, with D unclear. The CDR3 runs to 15 residues. V lost 6 bases and J lost 1, with 15 bases in between. From germline, CDR1 is SEHNR and CDR2 FQNEAQ (reference sequence). The CDR3 protein is CASSSWTSTNTEAFF. As DNA, the CDR3 is TGTGCCAGCAGTTCCTGGACCTCCACGAACACTGAAGCTTTCTTT.

Concerning this clone itself: Other nucleotide sequences in the sample specify the same CDR3. This sequence joins TRBV14 and TRBJ2-7, with D perhaps TRBD1 (5 bases). This CDR3 is built from 14 residues. Trimming left V 0 bases short and J 4 bases short, with 10 bases between. Germline V CDR1 and CDR2: SGHDN, FVKESK. As DNA, the CDR3 is TGTGCCAGCAGCCAAGATGGCCAGGGATACGAGCAGTACTTC. Its protein product is CASSQDGQGYEQYF.

The CDR3 DNA follows: TGTGCCAGTAGTGTATACGGGACAGTAGCCTACGAGCAGTACTTC. Its translation is CASSVYGTVAYEQYF. The chain joins TRBV19 to TRBJ2-7, with 7 bases matching TRBD1. Trimming at V came to 5 bases and at J to 2 bases, leaving 9 bases not matched to a gene. Per germline, CDR1 LNHDA and CDR2 SQIVND (reference sequence). There are 15 residues in the CDR3.

This clone was observed a few times. The chain links TRBV27 to TRBJ2-2; D is possibly TRBD2 (6 bases). Between the trimmed V and J ends, which lost 5 bases and 5 bases, there was a span of 12 bases. This CDR3 has 14 residues. Per germline, CDR1 MNHEY and CDR2 SMNVEV (reference sequence). The DNA of the CDR3 is TGTGCCAGCAGTAAAGGAGGGAATACCGGGGAGCTGTTTTTT. The encoded protein is CASSKGGNTGELFF.

The chain combines TRBV5-1 with TRBJ2-2, with 11 bases aligning to TRBD2. The junction had 3 bases not matched to a gene; V was cut back by 4 bases and J by 1 base. This CDR3 has 16 residues. Germline CDR1 SGHRS, CDR2 YFSETQ. DNA of the CDR3: TGCGCCAGCAGCGGGGGACTAGCGGTGAACACCGGGGAGCTGTTTTTT. It specifies CASSGGLAVNTGELFF.

This sequence joins TRBV7-9 and TRBJ2-7, with D perhaps matching TRBD1 (5 bases). CDR3 length equals 15 residues. Germline values: CDR1 SEHNR, CDR2 FQNEAQ (reference sequence). Trimming removed 1 base at V and 1 base at J, with 11 bases between. The CDR3 DNA reads as TGTGCCAGCAGCTTAGATGCGACAGTATCCTACGAGCAGTACTTC. It encodes CASSLDATVSYEQYF.

The chain couples TRBV7-2 to TRBJ2-1; D is uncertain. Germline CDR1 reads SGHTA; CDR2 reads FQGNSA. The length of the CDR3 is 13 residues. The germline V and J ends were trimmed by 1 base and 7 bases, with 8 bases remaining between them. The CDR3 DNA is TGTGCCAGCAGCTTAGGTCTAGGGAATGAGCAGTTCTTC. This translates into CASSLGLGNEQFF.

The chain couples TRBV7-2 to TRBJ2-1; 12 nucleotides agree with TRBD2. There are 18 residues in the CDR3. Germline CDR1 and CDR2: SGHTA and FQGNSA. V shed 1 base and J 9 bases; nucleotides not matched to a gene: 13. Written as DNA, the CDR3 is TGTGCCAGCAGCTTAGTCATTCCCCGACTAGCGGGAGCGGGTGAGCAGTTCTTC. Amino acid sequence: CASSLVIPRLAGAGEQFF. Using reference TRBV7-2 and TRBJ2-1 for the parts outside the CDR3, the full variable domain is GAGVSQSPSNKVTEKGKDVELRCDPISGHTALYWYRQSLGQGLEFLIYFQGNSAPDKSGLPSDRFSAERTGGSVSTLTIQRTQQEDSAVYLCASSLVIPRLAGAGEQFFGPGTRLTVL.

V is TRBV7-9 and J is TRBJ2-5; weak D call: TRBD2 (5 bases). Trimming took off 5 bases at V and 5 bases at J, with 21 bases between the two ends. This CDR3 has 16 amino acids. CDR1 is SEHNR, CDR2 FQNEAQ, per germline (reference sequence). This CDR3 reads CASSQDRVGVGETQYF. CDR3 DNA sequence: TGTGCCAGCAGCCAAGACCGCGTCGGGGTAGGCGAGACCCAGTACTTC.

The chain uses TRBV27 and TRBJ1-2; D remains ambiguous. Between the trimmed V and J ends, which lost 4 bases and 0 bases, there was a span of 6 bases. This CDR3 region has 13 residues. The germline CDR1 and CDR2 sequences are MNHEY and SMNVEV (reference sequence). The CDR3 region has the DNA TGTGCCAGCAGTTATGGAGCTAACTATGGCTACACCTTC. Protein: CASSYGANYGYTF.

This clone has a handful of counts. The rearrangement links TRBV5-1 to TRBJ1-5; D is possibly TRBD1 (5 bases). From germline, CDR1 is SGHRS and CDR2 YFSETQ. The CDR3 runs 15 residues. V was shortened by 4 bases and J by 7 bases, with 18 bases between the two germline ends. The CDR3 DNA is TGCGCCAGCAGCCTCGGGGGAGCCGACGAACAGCCCCAGCATTTT. It encodes CASSLGGADEQPQHF.

V and J are TRBV7-2 and TRBJ2-7, with 8 bases matching TRBD2. The junction had 10 bases not matched to a gene; V was cut back by 2 bases and J by 1 base. Germline V gene lookup returns CDR1 SGHTA and CDR2 FQGNSA. This CDR3 spans 17 amino acids. CDR3 region: CASSLKRAGEGSYEQYF. CDR3 in DNA: TGTGCCAGCAGCTTAAAGAGAGCGGGAGAAGGTTCCTACGAGCAGTACTTC.

The CDR3 here is CASSLVRGYEQYF. The CDR3 coding sequence is TGTGCCAGCAGCCTAGTCCGCGGGTACGAGCAGTACTTC. The chain employs TRBV11-2 and TRBJ2-7; D might be TRBD2 (5 bases). CDR1 SGHAT and CDR2 FQNNGV come from the germline V gene. Between the trimmed V and J ends, which lost 5 bases and 4 bases, there was a span of 12 bases. The CDR3 sequence is 13 residues long.

This sequence joins TRBV11-2 and TRBJ2-7; 9 nucleotides align to TRBD1. CDR1 is SGHAT and CDR2 is FQNNGV in the germline V gene. Unmatched junction bases numbered 17, after V lost 7 bases and J lost 4 bases. There are 17 residues in the CDR3. The CDR3 nucleotides are TGTGCCAGCAACACCCCCCAGGGAACAGGGGGCTGGTACGAGCAGTACTTC. Translation: CASNTPQGTGGWYEQYF. The full variable domain, its missing parts supplied by reference TRBV11-2 and TRBJ2-7, is EAGVAQSPRYKIIEKRQSVAFWCNPISGHATLYWYQQILGQGPKLLIQFQNNGVVDDSQLPKDRFSAERLKGVDSTLKIQPAKLEDSAVYLCASNTPQGTGGWYEQYFGPGTRLTVT.